Each of the 8 T cell receptor beta chains below was sequenced from the same sample in a study of T cell responses to AZD1222 COVID-19 vaccine. Clones were read by immunoSEQ multiplex PCR, and TCRdb kept only the in-frame ones, dropping some. This table has more than 95,000 clones, 70% to 90% appearing once. This sample comprised peripheral blood, obtained on day 0 of AZD1222 vaccination. These receptors were collected from an adult in good health.

This chain uses TRBV4-3 with TRBJ1-6; 9 nucleotides agree with TRBD1. The germline V gene has CDR1 LGHNA and CDR2 YSLEER. After removal of 4 bases from V and 8 bases from J, the junction contained 3 bases not matched to a gene. The CDR3 covers 14 residues. CDR3 protein: CASSPGTGHSPLHF. The CDR3 DNA reads as TGCGCCAGCAGCCCCGGGACAGGGCATTCACCCCTCCACTTT.

The chain employs TRBV25-1 and TRBJ1-1, with unresolved D. In germline, CDR1 is MGHDK, CDR2 SYGVNS. The CDR3 spans 13 residues. The V gene lost 7 bases and the J gene lost 4 bases, with 13 bases spanning the gap. The CDR3 DNA reads TGTGCCAGCATGCTAGCGGGCGGCACTGAAGCTTTCTTT. This gives the protein CASMLAGGTEAFF.

This chain joins TRBV20-1 and TRBJ1-1; a weak D match, TRBD1 (6 bases). V lost 6 bases and J lost 11, with 16 bases in between. This CDR3 spans 11 amino acids. The germline V gene encodes CDR1 DFQATT and CDR2 SNEGSKA (reference sequence). CDR3 sequence reads: CSAPGALRAFF. CDR3 DNA sequence: TGCAGTGCCCCAGGGGCCCTCCGGGCTTTCTTT.

The rearrangement uses TRBV4-3 and TRBJ2-5; no clear D. The CDR3 length is 14 residues. Trimming pared 0 bases from V and 5 bases from J, leaving 10 bases between. Germline CDR1 LGHNA, CDR2 YSLEER. The CDR3 bases are TGCGCCAGCAGCCAAGAGGCCTCTCGGGAGACCCAGTACTTC. Its protein is CASSQEASRETQYF.

The chain couples TRBV30 to TRBJ2-5; 11 bases line up with TRBD1. The V segment lost 0 bases and the J segment 4 bases; nucleotides outside the gene matches: 13. The CDR3 covers 18 residues. The germline CDR1 and CDR2 sequences are GTSNPN and SVGIG (reference sequence). As DNA, the CDR3 is TGTGCCTGGAGTGTACTCAGGACAGGGGGCGCATTGGGAGAGACCCAGTACTTC. Its translation: CAWSVLRTGGALGETQYF.

This rearrangement joins TRBV18 to TRBJ1-1; 8 bases agree with TRBD1. This CDR3 region has 14 residues. J lost 5 bases, V lost 6 bases, and 8 bases had no gene match. The germline gives CDR1 KGHSH, CDR2 LQKENI. CDR3 in DNA: TGTGCCAGCTCCCCGACAGGGGATCGGACTGAAGCTTTCTTT. Its protein product is CASSPTGDRTEAFF.

CDR3 in amino acids: CASSVGPENTEAFF. CDR3 DNA: TGTGCCAGCAGCGTAGGCCCAGAGAACACTGAAGCTTTCTTT. This sequence joins TRBV9 and TRBJ1-1; D not resolved. Trimming removed 0 bases at V and 1 base at J, with 7 bases between. This CDR3 is built from 14 residues. Germline assignment: CDR1 SGDLS and CDR2 YYNGEE.

This chain uses TRBV9 with TRBJ2-1; TRBD2 aligns across 9 bases. The CDR3 contains 15 residues. V was pared by 3 bases and J by 4 bases, with 5 bases of the junction left unmatched. The germline V gene encodes CDR1 SGDLS and CDR2 YYNGEE. This CDR3 is CASSERTSAYNEQFF. In DNA form, the CDR3 reads TGTGCCAGCAGCGAACGGACTAGCGCGTACAATGAGCAGTTCTTC.